This T cell receptor beta chain was retrieved from a study of blood T cell repertoires in COVID-19. About the study: The analysed material was cDNA or gDNA that came from T cells, B-cell-depleted T cells, or PBMCs.

Only in-frame clones appear in the TCRdb table, and some are missing; sequencing was by immunoSEQ multiplex PCR. The data hold about 97,000 clones, with around 87% observed a single time. Germline-derived CDR1 and CDR2 are SEHNR and FQNEAQ (reference sequence). V was trimmed by 1 base and J by 8 bases, leaving 8 bases between them. The CDR3 runs 12 residues. The V gene is TRBV7-9, the J gene TRBJ1-2, with unresolved D. The source of this sequence is a human donor in a cohort sampled during active COVID-19. The sample consisted of peripheral blood. CDR3 residues: CASSLEQFGYTF. For the CDR3, the DNA is TGTGCCAGCAGCTTAGAACAATTCGGCTACACCTTC.